The 15 T cell receptor beta chains below all came from one sample that was sequenced in a study of blood T cell repertoires in COVID-19. The method was immunoSEQ multiplex PCR; TCRdb's version includes in-frame clones alone and lacks a portion of them. In the table there are 350,000 or so clones, about four fifths of which are singletons. The specimen was peripheral blood. The receptors come from a man younger than 40 with active or convalescent COVID-19.

The J gene is TRBJ2-7, the V gene TRBV10-3, with a possible D match to TRBD1 (5 bases). V lost 5 bases, J lost 1 base, and 12 bases lay in between. This CDR3 is 14 amino acids long. Germline V CDR1 and CDR2: ENHRY, SYGVKD. This CDR3 reads CAISSEDNSYEQYF. The CDR3 DNA sequence: TGTGCCATCAGTAGTGAGGACAATTCCTACGAGCAGTACTTC.

This clone was observed once. This chain joins TRBV7-8 and TRBJ2-7; no clear D. Germline CDR1 and CDR2: SGHVS and FQNEAQ. V lost 4 bases, J lost 3 bases, and 4 bases lay in between. The CDR3 is 11 residues long. CDR3 loop: CASSSYYEQYF. CDR3 sequence (DNA): TGTGCCAGCAGCTCGTACTACGAGCAGTACTTC.

The chain has TRBV19 and TRBJ1-2; D unresolved. In germline, CDR1 is LNHDA, CDR2 SQIVND (reference sequence). Trimming took off 6 bases at V and 4 bases at J, with 12 bases between the two ends. This CDR3 region has 13 residues. CDR3 protein: CASSEEGFYGYTF. In DNA, the CDR3 is TGTGCCAGTAGCGAGGAGGGATTCTATGGCTACACCTTC.

The gene calls are TRBV4-3 and TRBJ1-1; D ambiguous. CDR3 size: 15 residues. Germline assignment: CDR1 LGHNA and CDR2 YSLEER. V lost 2 bases, J lost 2 bases, and 12 bases lay in between. The chain's CDR3 is CASSQSRGINTEAFF. The CDR3 DNA sequence: TGCGCCAGCAGCCAATCAAGAGGCATTAACACTGAAGCTTTCTTT.

The chain uses TRBV11-2 and TRBJ2-3, with 9 bases fitting TRBD1. Trimming took 0 bases from V and 1 from J; bases not matched to a gene: 8. The CDR3 length is 18 residues. CDR1 is SGHAT, CDR2 FQNNGV, per germline. The DNA for the CDR3 is TGTGCCAGCAGCTTAGATACAGAGGACAGGGGAGGCACAGATACGCAGTATTTT. Encoded protein: CASSLDTEDRGGTDTQYF.

The V gene is TRBV18, the J gene TRBJ2-4; 7 nucleotides line up with TRBD1. The CDR3 length is 14 residues. CDR1 and CDR2 from the germline V gene are KGHSH and LQKENI. With V trimmed by 5 bases and J by 1 base, 2 bases remained unmatched. The CDR3: CASSSRGAKNIQYF. The CDR3 DNA reads TGTGCCAGCTCATCCAGGGGGGCCAAAAACATTCAGTACTTC. Full variable domain (missing parts from reference TRBV18 and TRBJ2-4): NAGVMQNPRHLVRRRGQEARLRCSPMKGHSHVYWYRQLPEEGLKFMVYLQKENIIDESGMPKERFSAEFPKEGPSILRIQQVVRGDSAAYFCASSSRGAKNIQYFGAGTRLSVL.

This chain joins TRBV28 and TRBJ1-6, with TRBD1 identical over 7 bases. The CDR3 sequence is 16 residues long. V lost 3 bases and J lost 4; bases outside the gene matches: 6. The germline CDR1 and CDR2 sequences are MDHEN and SYDVKM. CDR3 protein: CASSFGDRVYNSPLHF. In nucleotides, the CDR3 is TGTGCCAGCAGTTTTGGGGACAGAGTATATAATTCACCCCTCCACTTT.

Points on this clone: At the DNA level, this CDR3 is encoded by other sequences in the same sample as well. The genes are TRBV14 and TRBJ2-4, with a tentative D call TRBD2 (5 bases). CDR1 and CDR2 (germline): SGHDN, FVKESK. The CDR3 extends over 13 amino acids. Between the trimmed V and J ends, which lost 1 base and 4 bases, there was a span of 5 bases. CDR3 nucleotide sequence: TGTGCCAGCAGCCAAGCGGGGAAAAACATTCAGTACTTC. This codes for CASSQAGKNIQYF.

Worth noting for this clone: This sample also contains other DNA sequences that code for the same CDR3. The rearrangement links TRBV11-3 to TRBJ1-5; 7 bases agree with TRBD1. The CDR3 consists of 13 residues. With 5 bases clipped from V and 5 bases from J, the junction kept 3 bases outside the gene matches. Germline CDR1 SGHNT, CDR2 YENEEA. CDR3 nucleotide sequence: TGTGCCAGCAGCCTTGACAGGGATCAGCCCCAGCATTTT. Its protein is CASSLDRDQPQHF.

CDR3 sequence: CASSSLPRQGEDYGYTF. In DNA, the CDR3 is TGTGCCAGCAGTTCTCTCCCTCGACAGGGGGAGGACTATGGCTACACCTTC. This chain connects TRBV6-2 or TRBV6-3 to TRBJ1-2, with 9 bases aligning to TRBD1. The germline V gene encodes CDR1 MNHEY and CDR2 SVGEGT. J gave up 3 bases and V 4 bases, and 12 bases lay outside the gene matches. This CDR3 has 17 residues.

The chain combines TRBV5-1 with TRBJ1-2; D uncertain. Looked up from germline, CDR1 is SGHRS and CDR2 is YFSETQ. V was cut by 0 bases and J by 3 bases, with 12 bases left in between. The CDR3 is made up of 15 amino acids. CDR3 coding DNA: TGCGCCAGCAGCTTGGCCGGTGAGGCCCACTATGGCTACACCTTC. It specifies CASSLAGEAHYGYTF. Together with reference TRBV5-1 and TRBJ1-2, the CDR3 gives the full variable domain: KAGVTQTPRYLIKTRGQQVTLSCSPISGHRSVSWYQQTPGQGLQFLFEYFSETQRNKGNFPGRFSGRQFSNSRSEMNVSTLELGDSALYLCASSLAGEAHYGYTFGSGTRLTVV.

The rearrangement uses TRBV6-6 and TRBJ1-5, with 7 bases fitting TRBD1. The CDR3 extends over 16 amino acids. Trimming took 4 bases from V and 2 from J; bases not matched to a gene: 8. The germline CDR1 and CDR2 sequences are MNHNY and SVGAGI (reference sequence). CDR3 in DNA: TGTGCCAGCAGTTTGACAGGGTGTGGAGGCAATCAGCCCCAGCATTTT. It codes for CASSLTGCGGNQPQHF.

The chain links TRBV9 to TRBJ2-5; maybe TRBD2 (6 bases). The CDR3 totals 16 residues. Germline V gives CDR1 SGDLS, CDR2 YYNGEE. Trimming stripped 0 bases from V and 2 bases from J, with 14 bases between. The DNA of the CDR3 is TGTGCCAGCAGCGTAGGAGTCCGGGGGACTCAAGAGACCCAGTACTTC. Its protein product is CASSVGVRGTQETQYF.

The chain is built from TRBV6-5 and TRBJ2-7; the D gene is possibly TRBD2 (6 bases). This CDR3 contains 15 residues. V gave up 0 bases and J gave up 1 base, with 10 bases separating them. Germline loops: CDR1 MNHEY, CDR2 SVGAGI. CDR3 bases: TGTGCCAGCAGTTACTCGTTAGGAGGGTCCTACGAGCAGTACTTC. It translates to CASSYSLGGSYEQYF.

The rearrangement links TRBV19 to TRBJ2-1; the match to TRBD2 covers 8 bases. The length of the CDR3 is 15 residues. The J segment lost 2 bases and the V segment lost 0 bases, leaving 0 bases of the junction unmatched. The germline V gene encodes CDR1 LNHDA and CDR2 SQIVND (reference sequence). The CDR3 DNA reads as TGTGCCAGTAGTATAGAACTAGCGGCCTACAATGAGCAGTTCTTC. Translation gives CASSIELAAYNEQFF.